One and the same sample provided the 11 T cell receptor beta chains below, sequenced in a study of cytomegalovirus exposure and HLA in healthy donors. Primers included in the PCR were 60 Vbeta and 13 Jbeta primers. Generated by immunoSEQ multiplex PCR, the TCRdb table keeps only in-frame clones and is missing some. The sample lists roughly 290,000 clones, about four fifths occurring once. The sample taken for sequencing was PBMCs. These receptors came from a girl aged 2 to 10 in good health and CMV-seronegative.

This chain joins TRBV9 and TRBJ1-2, with 8 positions matching TRBD1. The V gene's germline CDR1 is SGDLS and CDR2 YYNGEE. There are 19 residues in the CDR3. The V gene end was trimmed by 3 bases and the J gene end by 3 bases; junction bases not matched to a gene: 19. The CDR3 here is CASSGGPGQVSYLDYGYTF. The CDR3 coding sequence is TGTGCCAGCAGCGGCGGACCGGGACAGGTTTCCTATCTTGACTATGGCTACACCTTC.

This clone was seen more than once but under ten times. The rearrangement joins TRBV30 to TRBJ2-1; 10 nucleotides match TRBD2. The CDR3 totals 14 residues. V was clipped by 0 bases and J by 12 bases; unmatched bases: 8. Germline assignment: CDR1 GTSNPN and CDR2 SVGIG (reference sequence). CDR3: CAWSVHLAGEGQFF. CDR3 DNA: TGTGCCTGGAGTGTACACCTAGCGGGAGAGGGGCAGTTCTTC.

The gene calls are TRBV5-1 and TRBJ1-4; a weak D match, TRBD1 (6 bases). Trimming took off 4 bases at V and 8 bases at J, with 18 bases between the two ends. CDR1 is SGHRS, CDR2 YFSETQ, per germline. There are 15 residues in the CDR3. CDR3 coding DNA: TGCGCCAGCAGCGGGCGGCAGGGGAGACTAGAAAAACTGTTTTTT. Protein: CASSGRQGRLEKLFF.

The gene calls are TRBV7-2 and TRBJ2-7, with TRBD1 identical over 7 bases. Looked up from germline, CDR1 is SGHTA and CDR2 is FQGNSA. This CDR3 has 13 amino acids. Germline trimming cut 5 bases from V and 3 bases from J; bases unmatched to any gene: 4. This CDR3 reads CASSEGQLYEQYF. In nucleotides, the CDR3 is TGTGCCAGCAGCGAGGGACAGCTCTACGAGCAGTACTTC.

This clone turned up a few times. CDR3 protein: CASSLVPAGGGDTQYF. The DNA of the CDR3 is TGCGCCAGCAGCTTGGTCCCGGCGGGGGGCGGGGATACGCAGTATTTT. This chain joins TRBV5-1 and TRBJ2-3; 8 nucleotides match TRBD2. Trimming at V came to 0 bases and at J to 6 bases, leaving 9 bases not matched to a gene. CDR1 is SGHRS, CDR2 YFSETQ, per germline. The CDR3 spans 16 residues.

This rearrangement joins TRBV28 to TRBJ2-6; weak D call: TRBD1 (6 bases). Germline V gene lookup returns CDR1 MDHEN and CDR2 SYDVKM. The CDR3 is made up of 19 amino acids. V dropped 5 bases and J dropped 0 bases, with 20 bases sitting between them. The CDR3 sequence: CASSPRTATSSSGANVLTF. For the CDR3, the DNA is TGTGCCAGCAGTCCAAGGACAGCTACCTCAAGCTCTGGGGCCAACGTCCTGACTTTC.

This chain uses TRBV5-1 with TRBJ2-3; maybe TRBD1 (7 bases). This CDR3 spans 15 amino acids. V gave up 1 base and J gave up 5 bases, with 14 bases separating them. Germline lookup yields CDR1 SGHRS and CDR2 YFSETQ. CDR3 bases: TGCGCCAGCAGCTTGACAGGGGCGCGGGGAGATACGCAGTATTTT. It translates to CASSLTGARGDTQYF.

The CDR3 loop is CASRGGQLNEQFF. CDR3 DNA sequence: TGTGCCAGCAGGGGGGGACAGCTCAATGAGCAGTTCTTC. The V and J genes are TRBV2 and TRBJ2-1; D possibly corresponds to TRBD1 (7 bases). CDR3 length equals 13 residues. Germline CDR1 and CDR2: SNHLY and FYNNEI. V was clipped by 6 bases and J by 6 bases, with 12 bases between them.

This clone was counted once. The chain recombines TRBV19 with TRBJ2-3; the match to TRBD1 covers 8 bases. Germline V gene sequence: CDR1 LNHDA, CDR2 SQIVND (reference sequence). Trimming took 4 bases from V and 1 from J; bases not matched to a gene: 4. CDR3 size: 15 residues. The CDR3 DNA reads as TGTGCCAGTAGTACGTCGGGACAGGGCACAGATACGCAGTATTTT. Translation: CASSTSGQGTDTQYF. The complete variable domain, with remaining parts taken from reference TRBV19 and TRBJ2-3, reads DGGITQSPKYLFRKEGQNVTLSCEQNLNHDAMYWYRQDPGQGLRLIYYSQIVNDFQKGDIAEGYSVSREKKESFPLTVTSAQKNPTAFYLCASSTSGQGTDTQYFGPGTRLTVL.

This clone has only a few counts. The chain has TRBV4-1 and TRBJ2-5; 10 bases are a match to TRBD2. J lost 2 bases, V lost 2 bases, and 5 bases had no gene match. CDR1 MGHRA and CDR2 YSYEKL come from the germline V gene. CDR3 length: 16 amino acids. CDR3 nucleotides: TGCGCCAGCAGCCAAAGGGTAGCGGGGGGTCAAGAGACCCAGTACTTC. It translates to CASSQRVAGGQETQYF.

This chain connects TRBV7-3 to TRBJ2-5; possible D gene TRBD1, 6 bases. The J call may be incorrect, as the DNA end agrees better with TRBJ2-7. From germline, CDR1 is SGHTA and CDR2 FQGTGA. The CDR3 sequence is 16 residues long. The CDR3 region is CASSHFQGQAAYEQYF. CDR3 DNA sequence: TGTGCCAGCAGCCACTTTCAGGGGCAGGCAGCCTACGAGCAGTACTTC.